The sequence of this T cell receptor (beta chain) was determined in a study of CD8+CD57+ T cells in acquired aplastic anemia. Germline loops: CDR1 SGHAT, CDR2 FQNNGV. Losses at the gene ends were 2 bases for V and 5 bases for J; bases not matched to a gene: 8. This CDR3 has 16 residues. This clonotype was recorded at least ten times. Both TCR beta VDJ combination and CDR3 sequence profiling were carried out. Genomic DNA was the template for this profiling. MiXCR was run by TCRdb on the reads, yielding one entry per CDR3 protein. Of about 81,000 distinct CDR3 sequences listed, roughly half are singletons.

This clonotype was obtained from a human donor in good health, serving as a control. Sequencing used sorted CD4+, CD8+, or CD8+CD57+ T cells (not recorded which) from PBMCs. The chain couples TRBV11-2 to TRBJ1-3; 8 bases match TRBD1. This CDR3 is CASSLTGGSERNTIYF. The CDR3 coding sequence is TGTGCCAGCAGCTTAACAGGGGGATCGGAGCGAAACACCATATATTTT.